These 26 T cell receptor beta chains originate from one sample sequenced in a study of naive and memory T cell subsets. Study conclusions and caveats: Especially in CD8 cells, naive repertoires contained a few larger clonotypes, possibly CD45RA-re-expressing memory cells.

Both TRBC1 and TRBC2 were covered by a beta constant-region primer of two equimolar oligonucleotides. Ligated cDNA was amplified by four rounds of PCR with nested alpha and beta constant-region primers and SP2. Via MiXCR, TCRdb re-called the UMI-ligation and nested PCR reads, giving one row per CDR3 protein. The sample records about 90,000 distinct CDR3 sequences, about 11% being singletons. For these receptors, no antigen is known. The specimen was naive CD4+ T cells from blood. The source of these receptors is a human donor in good health.

This chain joins TRBV12-3 or TRBV12-4 and TRBJ2-2; D is possibly TRBD2 (6 bases). Trimming left V 3 bases short and J 7 bases short, with 9 bases between. The CDR3 is made up of 13 amino acids. CDR3 in amino acids: CASSLVGSGELFF. CDR3 in DNA: TGTGCCAGCAGTTTGGTCGGGAGCGGGGAGCTGTTTTTT.

Ten or more counts support this clonotype. This chain uses TRBV18 with TRBJ2-7; 7 bases match TRBD2. Trimming at V came to 2 bases and at J to 0 bases, leaving 7 bases not matched to a gene. Germline V gene sequence: CDR1 KGHSH, CDR2 LQKENI. CDR3 length: 16 residues. The CDR3 region has the DNA TGTGCCAGCTCACCATTCGGGGCGGGAGTCTCCTACGAGCAGTACTTC. This sequence encodes CASSPFGAGVSYEQYF.

The CDR3: CASSYLDRDNEKLFF. The DNA of the CDR3 is TGTGCCAGCAGTTACCTGGACAGGGATAATGAAAAACTGTTTTTT. This chain uses TRBV28 with TRBJ1-4; 8 bases line up with TRBD1. Trimming took 4 bases from V and 4 from J; bases not matched to a gene: 5. This CDR3 spans 15 amino acids. Germline assignment: CDR1 MDHEN and CDR2 SYDVKM.

This chain joins TRBV7-9 and TRBJ1-2, with no clear D. The V end was cut by 5 bases, the J end by 8 bases, with 18 bases between. This CDR3 is 14 amino acids long. Looked up from germline, CDR1 is SEHNR and CDR2 is FQNEAQ (reference sequence). The CDR3 sequence is CASSPVDQAGGYTF. As DNA, the CDR3 is TGTGCCAGCAGCCCTGTGGACCAGGCCGGGGGCTACACCTTC.

The chain recombines TRBV5-1 with TRBJ2-5; D is tentatively TRBD1 or TRBD2 (6 bases each). CDR3 length: 18 amino acids. Germline V gives CDR1 SGHRS, CDR2 YFSETQ. V was shortened by 0 bases and J by 1 base, with 19 bases between the two germline ends. CDR3 residues: CASSLAPSGAPVQETQYF. The CDR3 coding sequence is TGCGCCAGCAGCTTGGCCCCTTCGGGGGCGCCTGTCCAAGAGACCCAGTACTTC.

This clonotype was recorded only once. V is TRBV25-1 and J is TRBJ1-5, with TRBD1 matching 7 bases. Germline values: CDR1 MGHDK, CDR2 SYGVNS. V lost 8 bases and J lost 0; bases outside the gene matches: 10. CDR3 length: 16 residues. CDR3 protein: CASGTGTEHSNQPQHF. The CDR3, as DNA: TGTGCCAGCGGTACCGGGACAGAACATAGCAATCAGCCCCAGCATTTT.

The chain joins TRBV6-2 or TRBV6-3 to TRBJ2-5, with TRBD1 matching 8 bases. The J segment lost 4 bases and the V segment lost 4 bases, leaving 8 bases of the junction unmatched. CDR1 is MNHEY, CDR2 SVGEGT, per germline. This CDR3 has 15 amino acids. This chain's CDR3 is CASSWTGITLETQYF. The CDR3 bases are TGTGCCAGCAGTTGGACAGGGATCACTCTAGAGACCCAGTACTTC.

The chain links TRBV12-3 or TRBV12-4 to TRBJ1-3; D gene ambiguous. This CDR3 spans 16 amino acids. V dropped 1 base and J dropped 2 bases, with 12 bases sitting between them. CDR3 sequence reads: CASSLEIRATGNTIYF. The CDR3 DNA follows: TGTGCCAGCAGTTTAGAAATCCGGGCTACTGGAAACACCATATATTTT.

The chain employs TRBV30 and TRBJ1-1; tentatively, D is TRBD1 (5 bases). The CDR3 is 14 amino acids. Germline V lookup: CDR1 GTSNPN, CDR2 SVGIG (reference sequence). Trimming cost V 1 base and J 5 bases, with 14 bases left between them. The CDR3 loop is CAWSGSFWGTEAFF. For the CDR3, the DNA is TGTGCCTGGAGTGGGTCCTTTTGGGGGACTGAAGCTTTCTTT. Combining the CDR3 with reference TRBV30 and TRBJ1-1 gives the whole variable domain SQTIHQWPATLVQPVGSPLSLECTVEGTSNPNLYWYRQAAGRGLQLLFYSVGIGQISSEVPQNLSASRPQDRQFILSSKKLLLSDSGFYLCAWSGSFWGTEAFFGQGTRLTVV.

This clonotype appeared a few times. The CDR3 coding sequence is TGCAGTGCTACAGAGAATCAGCCCCAGCATTTT. It encodes CSATENQPQHF. This chain joins TRBV20-1 and TRBJ1-5; D not certain. CDR3 length: 11 residues. V was pared by 4 bases and J by 4 bases, with 5 bases between. The germline V gene encodes CDR1 DFQATT and CDR2 SNEGSKA (reference sequence).

This clonotype was recorded many times. The V gene is TRBV12-3 or TRBV12-4, the J gene TRBJ2-1, with 9 nucleotides matching TRBD1. CDR3 size: 14 residues. V lost 6 bases to trimming and J lost 10 bases; unmatched junction nucleotides: 10. The CDR3 loop is CASRPGQGLGEQFF. The CDR3 DNA is TGTGCCAGCAGACCGGGACAGGGCCTAGGGGAGCAGTTCTTC.

This clonotype was observed a handful of times. V and J are TRBV12-3 or TRBV12-4 and TRBJ2-2, with D tentatively TRBD1 (6 bases). The CDR3 has 16 residues. Trimming cost V 4 bases and J 2 bases, with 14 bases left between them. The CDR3 reads CASSSPRGINTGELFF. DNA for the CDR3: TGTGCCAGCAGTTCCCCGAGGGGGATTAACACCGGGGAGCTGTTTTTT.

This clonotype was detected ten times or more. The chain employs TRBV28 and TRBJ2-7; D remains unclear. CDR1 and CDR2 from the germline V gene are MDHEN and SYDVKM. The V gene lost 3 bases and the J gene lost 2 bases, with 8 bases spanning the gap. The length of the CDR3 is 13 residues. CDR3 sequence: CASSFGPPYEQYF. The CDR3 DNA follows: TGTGCCAGCAGTTTCGGCCCACCCTACGAGCAGTACTTC.

This clonotype was seen only a few times. The rearrangement links TRBV18 to TRBJ2-3, with 7 bases that match TRBD2. This CDR3 contains 16 residues. The V and J ends lost 3 bases and 2 bases, in that order; junction bases with no gene match: 8. Germline V lookup: CDR1 KGHSH, CDR2 LQKENI. This CDR3 is CASSPLQGTTTDTQYF. CDR3 nucleotide sequence: TGTGCCAGCTCACCGCTTCAAGGGACTACCACAGATACGCAGTATTTT. Using reference TRBV18 and TRBJ2-3 for the parts outside the CDR3, the full variable domain is NAGVMQNPRHLVRRRGQEARLRCSPMKGHSHVYWYRQLPEEGLKFMVYLQKENIIDESGMPKERFSAEFPKEGPSILRIQQVVRGDSAAYFCASSPLQGTTTDTQYFGPGTRLTVL.

For this clonotype: The junction differs from germline at one of its ends, possibly a read error. The rearrangement links TRBV13 to TRBJ1-6; TRBD1 might be the D (6 bases). The CDR3 spans 18 residues. Germline values: CDR1 PRHDT, CDR2 FYEKMQ (reference sequence). The CDR3 spells CASSRRTVPSSYNSLLHF. The CDR3 nucleotides read TGTGCCAGCAGCCGTAGGACAGTGCCTTCTTCCTATAATTCACTCCTCCACTTT.

This clonotype was recorded a few times. V gene TRBV9 combines with J gene TRBJ1-1; D perhaps matches TRBD1 (5 bases). Deletions cut 0 bases from V and 1 base from J, with 16 bases between. The CDR3 length is 17 residues. CDR1 is SGDLS, CDR2 YYNGEE, per germline. Written as DNA, the CDR3 is TGTGCCAGCAGCGTAGTGGTAGTAGGGGCGGCGAACACTGAAGCTTTCTTT. Translating it yields CASSVVVVGAANTEAFF.

CDR3 in amino acids: CASSLQRATQETQYF. The CDR3 bases are TGTGCCAGCAGCTTGCAGCGGGCAACCCAAGAGACCCAGTACTTC. The rearrangement uses TRBV7-2 and TRBJ2-5; TRBD2 is a possible D gene (6 bases). The ends were cut back, 3 bases at V and 1 base at J, with 12 bases in the middle. The CDR3 is made up of 15 amino acids. In germline, CDR1 is SGHTA, CDR2 FQGNSA.

This sequence joins TRBV7-8 and TRBJ1-5; 8 bases agree with TRBD1. J was trimmed by 7 bases and V by 2 bases; bases with no gene match: 7. CDR1 is SGHVS, CDR2 FQNEAQ, per germline. The CDR3 length is 15 residues. For the CDR3, the DNA is TGTGCCAGCAGCTTAACCCAGGGGGCGGGACAGCCCCAGCATTTT. This gives the protein CASSLTQGAGQPQHF.

This clonotype was seen a few times. The rearrangement joins TRBV5-5 to TRBJ2-7; unclear D gene. From germline, CDR1 is SGHKS and CDR2 YYEKEE (reference sequence). Trimming pared 0 bases from V and 5 bases from J, leaving 9 bases between. CDR3 length equals 13 residues. CDR3 sequence reads: CASSLVLVNEQYF. The CDR3, as DNA: TGTGCCAGCAGCTTGGTCCTGGTCAACGAGCAGTACTTC.

The gene calls are TRBV30 and TRBJ1-5; D is unresolved. Germline V gene lookup returns CDR1 GTSNPN and CDR2 SVGIG (reference sequence). Trimming shortened V by 0 bases and J by 3 bases, and 12 bases separated the two germline ends. This CDR3 is 15 amino acids long. The chain's CDR3 is CAWSVFGSSNQPQHF. CDR3 bases: TGTGCCTGGAGTGTATTTGGCAGCTCCAATCAGCCCCAGCATTTT. The variable domain in full, with the rest retrieved from reference TRBV30 and TRBJ1-5, is SQTIHQWPATLVQPVGSPLSLECTVEGTSNPNLYWYRQAAGRGLQLLFYSVGIGQISSEVPQNLSASRPQDRQFILSSKKLLLSDSGFYLCAWSVFGSSNQPQHFGDGTRLSIL.

This clonotype was seen at least ten times. V gene TRBV7-8 combines with J gene TRBJ1-1; TRBD1 matches at 7 bases. Germline V gives CDR1 SGHVS, CDR2 FQNEAQ. V lost 4 bases, J lost 5 bases, and 13 bases stayed unmatched. This CDR3 has 16 amino acids. CDR3 loop: CASSSYQQGRGTEAFF. The CDR3 bases are TGTGCCAGCAGCTCATACCAACAGGGGAGGGGAACTGAAGCTTTCTTT. The variable domain in full, with the rest retrieved from reference TRBV7-8 and TRBJ1-1, is GAGVSQSPRYKVAKRGQDVALRCDPISGHVSLFWYQQALGQGPEFLTYFQNEAQLDKSGLPSDRFFAERPEGSVSTLKIQRTQQEDSAVYLCASSSYQQGRGTEAFFGQGTRLTVV.

This rearrangement joins TRBV3-1 to TRBJ2-1, with no clear D. CDR1 LGHDT and CDR2 YNNKEL come from the germline V gene (reference sequence). The CDR3 spans 16 residues. Trimming left V 5 bases short and J 4 bases short, with 18 bases between. CDR3 in DNA: TGTGCCAGCAGCGGTTGGGCGCCTACAACATACAATGAGCAGTTCTTC. This codes for CASSGWAPTTYNEQFF.

This clonotype was detected only a few times. The chain is built from TRBV7-2 and TRBJ2-3, with a possible D match to TRBD1 (5 bases). This CDR3 spans 15 amino acids. Looked up from germline, CDR1 is SGHTA and CDR2 is FQGNSA. V dropped 5 bases and J dropped 6 bases, with 18 bases sitting between them. CDR3 coding DNA: TGTGCCAGCAGCGTCTTACAGGTCTTCGAGGATACGCAGTATTTT. This encodes CASSVLQVFEDTQYF.

This clonotype has a count of ten or more. The V and J genes are TRBV27 and TRBJ1-6; D unresolved. This CDR3 is built from 12 residues. Germline loops: CDR1 MNHEY, CDR2 SMNVEV (reference sequence). V was clipped by 5 bases and J by 8 bases, with 7 bases between them. CDR3 nucleotides: TGTGCCAGCAGTAACGGAGATTCACCCCTCCACTTT. Translation: CASSNGDSPLHF.

V and J are TRBV20-1 and TRBJ2-2, with TRBD1 identical over 9 bases. Germline V gives CDR1 DFQATT, CDR2 SNEGSKA (reference sequence). V lost 6 bases, J lost 0 bases, and 17 bases stayed unmatched. The CDR3 length is 19 residues. The CDR3 spells CSAPANPDRGDANTGELFF. CDR3 DNA sequence: TGCAGTGCGCCGGCGAACCCGGACAGGGGTGACGCGAACACCGGGGAGCTGTTTTTT.

The sample holds many counts of this clonotype. V and J are TRBV12-3 or TRBV12-4 and TRBJ2-5, with TRBD1 as a possible D gene (6 bases). This CDR3 has 12 amino acids. V was shortened by 5 bases and J by 9 bases, with 13 bases between the two germline ends. CDR3 in amino acids: CASSNLGAPQYF. The CDR3 DNA sequence: TGTGCCAGCAGTAACCTGGGGGCCCCCCAGTACTTC.